This T cell receptor beta chain was sequenced during a study of blood T cells in healthy people across ages. Study-wide results and limits: A strong correlation between TCR beta diversity and naive T cell percentage was seen. A roughly linear age-dependent decrease characterized TCR beta diversity per million T cells. Naive and antigen-experienced cells were not separated, limiting conclusive comparison.

Germline V gene data show CDR1 as SGHRS and CDR2 as YFSETQ. The V gene end was trimmed by 7 bases and the J gene end by 2 bases; junction bases not matched to a gene: 7. CDR3 length: 14 residues. Next came a second PCR, run for about 7 to 12 cycles, which used a sample-barcoded 5' primer along with a J-beta primer mix. All samples gave at least 2.5 million CDR3-containing paired-end reads. TCRdb fed the 5' RACE reads into MiXCR, producing one record per CDR3 protein. Of 550,000 to 700,000 distinct CDR3 sequences in the sample, approximately 30% were seen once. In regard to this clonotype: As yet, its antigen is unknown.

Sequencing was done on a sample of blood. The receptor's source is a woman aged 65 to 85 in good health. The chain couples TRBV5-1 to TRBJ2-3; TRBD2 matches at 7 bases. The CDR3 here is CASYDAGDTDTQYF. CDR3 sequence (DNA): TGCGCCAGCTACGACGCGGGAGACACAGATACGCAGTATTTT.